The clone carrying this T cell receptor beta chain showed up just a few times. Its target is not known. The data belong to a study of identical twins. This CDR3 comprises 18 residues. V shed 1 base and J shed 5 bases, with 23 bases lying between them. Germline CDR1 and CDR2: SGHAT and FQNNGV. TCRdb recomputed calls from the 5' RACE reads with MiXCR, one row per CDR3 protein. Among hundreds of thousands of distinct CDR3 sequences, more than 9% were seen once, and the ten largest hold just over 7%. Notes on the study in general: The study based its conclusions on cross-sectional statistical analysis and did not follow the same donors.

The same data also contributed to another study, on yellow fever vaccine responses in identical twins. From that study: Twins reportedly mounted vaccine T cell responses that seemed partly convergent, partly personalized.

The gene calls are TRBV11-2 and TRBJ1-1; TRBD1 might be the D (6 bases). This receptor was identified in a woman aged 18-29 years in good health. The material sequenced was CD8+ T cells sorted from blood. CDR3 DNA: TGTGCCAGCAGCTTAGGGGGGAACAGGGAGAAGTTATGGACTGAAGCTTTCTTT. Translated, it gives CASSLGGNREKLWTEAFF.